The following is a TCR beta chain sequence with its context. Antigen specificity is unknown. There are 16 residues in the CDR3. V was pared by 3 bases and J by 3 bases, with 15 bases between. TCRdb reanalysed the reads using MiXCR and keeps one entry per CDR3 protein. The table records about 570,000 distinct CDR3 sequences, 40% of them present only once. The source of the sample is a study of T cell repertoires in cytomegalovirus infection. Study as a whole: As its CMV epitopes, the study selected recently identified HLA-C-restricted and well-studied HLA-B-restricted targets. CMV infection plus the matching HLA type was flagged by public TCR beta signatures. Study-level points and caveats: The cumulative frequency of public TCR beta families identified carriers of CMV plus the relevant HLA. CMV-specific TCR beta clonotypes restricted by HLA-C dominated the ex vivo response.

The chain uses TRBV23-1 and TRBJ1-5; no clear D. TRBV23-1 is an ORF, with its function uncertain. The sequence came from a human donor in good health (CMV status not recorded). Some clones in this sample may be carry-over from other donors' samples. Sequencing used cultured PBMCs, obtained from culture after CMV antigen stimulation. CDR3 nucleotides: TGCGCCAGCAGTCAGGGCCGGCACCGCTTCAATCAGCCCCAGCATTTT. Translating gives CASSQGRHRFNQPQHF.